Listed here are 5 T cell receptor beta chains from one sample, sequenced in a study of radiotherapy plus CTLA-4 blockade in lung cancer. The repertoire was sequenced with immunoSEQ multiplex PCR; TCRdb's copy has only in-frame clones and lacks some. The sample includes around 100,000 clones, 81% of them seen just once. The sample was peripheral blood, taken from a patient treated with radiotherapy plus ipilimumab. The source is a human donor with non-small cell lung cancer that progressed on radiotherapy plus ipilimumab. Some clones in this sample may be carry-over from other donors' samples.

V usage is TRBV5-1 and J usage is TRBJ2-7, with TRBD1 as a possible D gene (5 bases). The germline CDR1 and CDR2 sequences are SGHRS and YFSETQ. Trimming pared 4 bases from V and 4 bases from J, leaving 15 bases between. The CDR3 runs to 14 residues. CDR3 bases: TGCGCCAGCAGCCAGACAGTGGGAACATACGAGCAGTACTTC. It translates to CASSQTVGTYEQYF. The full variable domain, its missing parts supplied by reference TRBV5-1 and TRBJ2-7, is KAGVTQTPRYLIKTRGQQVTLSCSPISGHRSVSWYQQTPGQGLQFLFEYFSETQRNKGNFPGRFSGRQFSNSRSEMNVSTLELGDSALYLCASSQTVGTYEQYFGPGTRLTVT.

This rearrangement joins TRBV7-2 to TRBJ2-1, with D possibly TRBD1 on 5 matching bases. Germline assignment: CDR1 SGHTA and CDR2 FQGNSA. Between the trimmed V and J ends, which lost 5 bases and 12 bases, there was a span of 17 bases. This CDR3 is 13 amino acids long. For the CDR3, the DNA is TGTGCCAGCAGCCCTAACAGGTTTCCCGGGCAGTTCTTC. Its translation: CASSPNRFPGQFF.

The chain links TRBV20-1 to TRBJ1-2; D is uncertain. There are 11 residues in the CDR3. Germline V gene sequence: CDR1 DFQATT, CDR2 SNEGSKA (reference sequence). V dropped 6 bases and J dropped 4 bases, with 9 bases sitting between them. In nucleotides, the CDR3 is TGCAGTGCGGGGTCCCTCTATGGCTACACCTTC. Its translation is CSAGSLYGYTF.

This rearrangement joins TRBV19 to TRBJ2-6; no clear D gene. The CDR3 spans 16 residues. Germline CDR1 and CDR2: LNHDA and SQIVND (reference sequence). Between the trimmed V and J ends, which lost 3 bases and 4 bases, there was a span of 13 bases. This CDR3 is CASSMTLKLGANVLTF. CDR3 sequence (DNA): TGTGCCAGTAGTATGACTCTCAAATTGGGGGCCAACGTCCTGACTTTC. Based on the CDR3 plus reference TRBV19 and TRBJ2-6, the full variable domain is DGGITQSPKYLFRKEGQNVTLSCEQNLNHDAMYWYRQDPGQGLRLIYYSQIVNDFQKGDIAEGYSVSREKKESFPLTVTSAQKNPTAFYLCASSMTLKLGANVLTFGAGSRLTVL.

The chain joins TRBV11-2 to TRBJ1-1; TRBD1 aligns across 7 bases. The CDR3 spans 14 residues. Trimming cost V 2 bases and J 5 bases; bases outside gene matches: 5. Germline V gives CDR1 SGHAT, CDR2 FQNNGV. CDR3 DNA sequence: TGTGCCAGCAGCTTATGGGGACAGTTAACTGAAGCTTTCTTT. Translating gives CASSLWGQLTEAFF.